This TCR beta chain is drawn from a study of neoadjuvant anti-PD-1 for oral cavity cancer. Study overall: Before surgery, most patients got three to four biweekly 3 mg/kg nivolumab doses. Around day 43, patients without progression received a fourth nivolumab dose before surgery. Study results and limitations: Post-nivolumab, blood T cell clonality was significantly elevated in non-responders. Higher pretreatment blood Treg/Th17 ratios correlated with higher pretreatment blood and lower post-treatment tumor TCRbeta clonality.

As for time point: after neoadjuvant nivolumab, at surgical resection. Clones were read by immunoSEQ multiplex PCR, and TCRdb kept only the in-frame ones, dropping some. The sample lists 9,500 to 15,000 clones; 71% were seen once. This clone was detected only a few times. Its matching antigen is unknown. V trimming: 4 bases; J trimming: 1 base; junction bases outside the gene matches: 10. This CDR3 has 18 amino acids. Germline values: CDR1 MGHRA, CDR2 YSYEKL. The TCR comes from a person between 40 and 79 years old with oral cavity squamous cell carcinoma. The chain has TRBV4-1 and TRBJ1-3, with 10 bases lining up with TRBD1. The sequences come from PBMCs, collected after nivolumab (anti-PD-1) treatment. The CDR3 region is CASSPTGTGAISGNTIYF. The CDR3 DNA follows: TGCGCCAGCAGCCCGACTGGGACAGGGGCGATATCTGGAAACACCATATATTTT.